This TCR beta chain was documented in a study of T cell changes during pregnancy in multiple sclerosis. From germline, CDR1 is SQVTM and CDR2 ANQGSEA. The CDR3 contains 16 residues. The V gene lost 5 bases and the J gene lost 0 bases, with 19 bases spanning the gap. Repertoires were generated with immunoSEQ multiplex PCR, while TCRdb's copy carries only in-frame clones and drops some. The sample contains 120,000 or so clones, over 85% of which appear only once. The clonotype comes from a female donor with multiple sclerosis, enrolled in a pregnancy study. The source material was peripheral blood, sampled before pregnancy. V and J are TRBV29-1 and TRBJ1-2; D is uncertain. CDR3 sequence (DNA): TGCAGCGTTTGGACCCTAAGGTCGGGAGCTAACTATGGCTACACCTTC. Its translation: CSVWTLRSGANYGYTF.